These T cell receptor beta chains were read from a single sample in a study of CD8+CD57+ T cells in acquired aplastic anemia. TCRdb independently ran MiXCR on the reads; one entry per CDR3 protein. Of hundreds of thousands of distinct CDR3 sequences in the sample, about 70% were seen once. What was sequenced was sorted CD4+, CD8+, or CD8+CD57+ T cells (not recorded which) from PBMCs. These receptors were collected from a human donor in good health, serving as a control. Each CDR3 is given with its conserved first and last residue. A D gene is named only where the DNA matches it firmly. Clone size is shown for a subset of rows, as once, few, many or a class of expanded clone.

v_gene	d_gene	j_gene	abundance	CDR3aa
TRBV11-3	-	TRBJ2-2	many	CASSLGVWGARTGELFF
TRBV19	TRBD2	TRBJ2-7	-	CASSPRLAGHHYEQYF
TRBV16	-	TRBJ1-1	many	CASSQSGNTEAFF
TRBV19	-	TRBJ1-1	-	CASRRDTSTDTEAFF
TRBV20-1	-	TRBJ2-1	-	CSAFTPQPGEFF
TRBV7-2	-	TRBJ2-5	-	CASSLAGGSSVRFF
TRBV9	-	TRBJ1-4	once	CASSRPGLDEKLFF
TRBV10-3	-	TRBJ1-5	-	CAISEVNREYQPQHF
TRBV12-3/TRBV12-4	TRBD2	TRBJ2-1	many	CASSQREGEKQFF
TRBV27	-	TRBJ1-3	few	CASSLSGRGPENTIYF
TRBV7-8	-	TRBJ1-4	-	CASSTLGGTHEILFF
TRBV7-8	TRBD2	TRBJ2-1	many	CASSLFGTSGYNEQFF
TRBV20-1	-	TRBJ1-2	-	CSARAGSEGYTF
TRBV10-3	-	TRBJ1-2	many	CAIKGAGTAGYTF
TRBV24-1	TRBD1	TRBJ1-4	-	CATSDPGQPQEKLFF
TRBV20-1	-	TRBJ2-1	-	CSASDSATNEQFF
TRBV5-1	TRBD1	TRBJ2-7	-	CASSWNGTGWRYEQYF
TRBV5-1	TRBD2	TRBJ2-3	-	CASHLAGHTDTQYF
TRBV6-5	-	TRBJ1-2	-	CASSGGGQFYGYTF
TRBV10-2	-	TRBJ2-7	-	CASSDPERSYGQNF
TRBV9	-	TRBJ1-1	-	CASSLEPEIVTDAFF
TRBV7-8	-	-	-	CASTRDTRGTAAFF
TRBV7-9	-	TRBJ2-7	many	CASSSWGKTGEQYF
TRBV9	-	TRBJ2-2	-	CASSGQGGQGEYLFF
TRBV20-1	TRBD1	TRBJ1-5	many	CSAMDRGQYQPQHF
TRBV19	TRBD1	TRBJ1-5	few	CASSTGTGDQPQHF
TRBV20-1	-	TRBJ2-7	-	CSAKGGTVGEQYF
TRBV27	-	TRBJ1-4	many	CASSETPGLGSEKLFF
TRBV30	TRBD1	TRBJ1-1	-	CAWTGQGAMNTEAFF
TRBV5-1	TRBD1	TRBJ2-5	-	CASSSGQGFETQYF
TRBV9	-	TRBJ2-7	-	CASSTELVPYEQYF
TRBV11-1	TRBD2	TRBJ2-2	once	CASSHSTSGPNTGELFF
TRBV7-9	TRBD1	TRBJ1-2	many	CASSTRAEGAVDGYTF
TRBV12-3/TRBV12-4	TRBD1	TRBJ1-1	-	CASTKSRGTEAFF
TRBV7-8	-	TRBJ2-1	-	CASSSQGGSEQFF